The clone carrying this T cell receptor beta chain has more than one count but fewer than ten. Its target is not known. The CDR3 is made up of 15 amino acids. The germline gives CDR1 GTSNPN, CDR2 SVGIG (reference sequence). The ends were cut back, 0 bases at V and 4 bases at J, with 15 bases in the middle. Here immunoSEQ multiplex PCR was the method, and the copy in TCRdb shows in-frame clones only, minus some. The sample lists roughly 2.6 million clones; 85% to 95% were seen once. This specimen belongs to a study of shared clonotypes between healthy human individuals. Overall study results and limits: As a rule, naive subsets had a larger estimated richness than memory subsets. Against clonotypes common to all four donors, non-shared ones had lower generation probabilities.

It was into CD45RA+ naive and CD45RA-negative memory subsets that the CD4+ cells were split. V gene TRBV30 combines with J gene TRBJ1-1; no clear D. The TCR was taken from a man younger than 35 in good health. Sequenced material: naive CD4+ T cells sorted from blood. The subset here: CD45RA+ positively selected. Here the CDR3 reads CAWSVRWPLGTEAFF. DNA of the CDR3: TGTGCCTGGAGTGTACGTTGGCCCCTCGGCACTGAAGCTTTCTTT.